These T cell receptor beta chains were read from a single sample in a study of T cell repertoires in cytomegalovirus infection. Antigen specificity for these receptors is unknown. MiXCR was run by TCRdb on the reads, yielding one entry per CDR3 protein. The sample includes approximately 910,000 distinct CDR3 sequences, around a third of them seen just once. This specimen consisted of cultured CD8+ T cells from PBMCs, obtained from culture after CMV antigen stimulation. These receptors were obtained from a human donor in good health (CMV status not recorded). Some clones in this sample may be carry-over from other donors' samples. Each CDR3 is given without its conserved first and last residue.

cdr3_aa j_call v_call
ASSVALGITGELF TRBJ2-2 TRBV9
ASSPGGGPGTDTQY TRBJ2-3 TRBV4-1
ASSYAGANTEAF TRBJ1-1 TRBV6-2/TRBV6-3
ASRSDRSDQPQH TRBJ1-5 TRBV6-6
ASSIPRGVGYNEQF TRBJ2-1 TRBV19
ASSLYRADEQF TRBJ2-1 TRBV7-6
ASSLVGHTDTQY TRBJ2-3 TRBV5-6
ASSLDRAGGNTIY TRBJ1-3 TRBV11-2
ASSLWGMNTEAF TRBJ1-1 TRBV7-8
ASRSGRGEYYGYT TRBJ1-2 TRBV2
ASSVTARRTQY TRBJ2-5 TRBV7-6
ASSSEVLAGHPYEQY TRBJ2-7 TRBV5-6
ASSLVGDSGYEQY TRBJ2-7 TRBV7-8
ASSELEDQPQH TRBJ1-5 TRBV6-1
ASSSTRNVNNQPQH TRBJ1-5 TRBV6-1
ASSDGAGPYNEQF TRBJ2-1 TRBV25-1
ASSGPDRGNQPQH TRBJ1-5 TRBV7-8
ASSLALGLGLASIDTQY TRBJ2-3 TRBV7-4
ASLGANGGTQY TRBJ2-5 TRBV6-5
ASSSQWGAAYEQY TRBJ2-7 TRBV28
SARDPAGGTDTQY TRBJ2-3 TRBV20-1
ASSLDRTNYEQY TRBJ2-7 TRBV5-5
AISETGIRHGYT TRBJ1-2 TRBV10-3
ASSQDWPGWDEQY TRBJ2-7 TRBV4-2
ASSQLAGGQTYNEQF TRBJ2-1 TRBV4-1
ASSQSRDSGYYGYT TRBJ1-2 TRBV7-8
ASSLTGPGRTDTQY TRBJ2-3 TRBV12-3/TRBV12-4
ASSQGWTKLF TRBJ2-2 TRBV4-3
ASSLRFSAGTEAF TRBJ1-1 TRBV5-6
ASSLRGLTNYGYT TRBJ1-2 TRBV27
ASSSGQGVAGYT TRBJ1-2 TRBV27
ASSEGHKSPLH TRBJ1-6 TRBV25-1
ASSRDRGLSEQF TRBJ2-1 TRBV12-3/TRBV12-4
ASSDSTSGGWVDTQY TRBJ2-3 TRBV12-3/TRBV12-4
ASSLAPNTGELF TRBJ2-2 TRBV5-5
ASSQGKSGGQETQY TRBJ2-5 TRBV14
ASSPPDAPYQETQY TRBJ2-5 TRBV18